Each of the 10 T cell receptor beta chains below was sequenced from the same sample in a study of graft-versus-host responses after intestinal transplantation. For these TCRs, the target antigens are not known. Some clones are missing from TCRdb's copy, which holds only in-frame ones; the method was immunoSEQ multiplex PCR. Here the sample spans some 80,000 clones, 80% to 95% being singletons. This material consisted of unstimulated CD8+ T cells sorted from spleen or lymph node cells, taken before transplant. The receptors derive from a human donor who was the organ donor for an intestinal transplant.

The CDR3 nucleotides read TGTGCCAGCAAGGGGACTGAAGGACTAGCGGGACGGTACAGCGGCGGGGAGCTGTTTTTT. This codes for CASKGTEGLAGRYSGGELFF. The chain combines TRBV13 with TRBJ2-2, with 12 bases fitting TRBD2. Germline CDR1 PRHDT, CDR2 FYEKMQ (reference sequence). The CDR3 sequence is 20 residues long. V was pared by 7 bases and J by 7 bases, with 22 bases of the junction left unmatched.

V and J are TRBV4-1 and TRBJ1-3; D is perhaps TRBD1 (5 bases). The length of the CDR3 is 15 residues. With 2 bases removed from V and 4 bases from J, the gap between germline ends came to 12 bases. Germline V lookup: CDR1 MGHRA, CDR2 YSYEKL. In DNA, the CDR3 is TGCGCCAGCAGCCAACCGGGGGGAGGGGGAAACACCATATATTTT. Amino acids: CASSQPGGGGNTIYF.

The genes are TRBV2 and TRBJ1-5; D is unresolved. This CDR3 region has 15 residues. Trimming removed 3 bases at V and 0 bases at J, with 9 bases between. Germline V lookup: CDR1 SNHLY, CDR2 FYNNEI. CDR3 in DNA: TGTGCCAGCAGTGACAGAAGGAATAGCAATCAGCCCCAGCATTTT. Translation: CASSDRRNSNQPQHF.

V usage is TRBV19 and J usage is TRBJ2-7; no definite D call. The CDR3 extends over 11 amino acids. V lost 5 bases and J 3 bases, leaving 5 bases between the germline ends. Germline CDR1 LNHDA, CDR2 SQIVND (reference sequence). The DNA of the CDR3 is TGTGCCAGTAGTTTTTACTACGAGCAGTACTTC. Protein product: CASSFYYEQYF.

This chain joins TRBV7-9 and TRBJ2-7; no reliable D call. Germline V gene lookup returns CDR1 SEHNR and CDR2 FQNEAQ (reference sequence). The CDR3 loop spans 12 amino acids. With 1 base removed from V and 3 bases from J, the gap between germline ends came to 4 bases. CDR3 residues: CASSLVGYEQYF. The CDR3, as DNA: TGTGCCAGCAGCTTAGTGGGCTACGAGCAGTACTTC. Variable domain in full (rest from reference TRBV7-9 and TRBJ2-7): DTGVSQNPRHKITKRGQNVTFRCDPISEHNRLYWYRQTLGQGPEFLTYFQNEAQLEKSRLLSDRFSAERPKGSFSTLEIQRTEQGDSAMYLCASSLVGYEQYFGPGTRLTVT.

The rearrangement uses TRBV29-1 and TRBJ2-1; 13 bases fit TRBD2. V lost 6 bases to trimming and J lost 2 bases; unmatched junction nucleotides: 7. Germline lookup yields CDR1 SQVTM and CDR2 ANQGSEA. The CDR3 runs to 16 residues. DNA for the CDR3: TGCAGCGTCCCAACCGGGACTAGCGGGACCTACAATGAGCAGTTCTTC. Encoded protein: CSVPTGTSGTYNEQFF.

With respect to this clone: Other DNA sequences in this specimen translate into the identical CDR3. The rearrangement joins TRBV6-4 to TRBJ2-3; 11 bases match TRBD2. CDR3 length: 14 amino acids. V was clipped by 3 bases and J by 4 bases; unmatched bases: 0. The V gene's germline CDR1 is MRHNA and CDR2 SNTAGT. The CDR3 nucleotides are TGTGCCAGCAGTGATAGCGGGGGGGCAGATACGCAGTATTTT. It encodes CASSDSGGADTQYF.

The V call is TRBV7-9, the J call TRBJ2-7; perhaps TRBD1 as D (5 bases). The CDR3 covers 12 residues. CDR1 and CDR2 (germline): SEHNR, FQNEAQ (reference sequence). V was clipped by 8 bases and J by 5 bases, with 13 bases between them. Here the CDR3 reads CASYTQGHEQYF. The DNA of the CDR3 is TGTGCCAGCTACACCCAGGGTCACGAGCAGTACTTC.

This chain links TRBV6-5 with TRBJ1-2; D unresolved. This CDR3 contains 12 residues. Germline CDR1 and CDR2: MNHEY and SVGAGI. The ends were cut back, 6 bases at V and 6 bases at J, with 11 bases in the middle. This CDR3 reads CASSGGYDGYTF. CDR3 in DNA: TGTGCCAGCAGCGGTGGGTACGATGGCTACACCTTC.

This chain connects TRBV5-1 to TRBJ2-5, with D perhaps assigned TRBD1 or TRBD2 (6 bases each). V was pared by 4 bases and J by 2 bases, with 9 bases between. The CDR3 totals 13 residues. In germline, CDR1 is SGHRS, CDR2 YFSETQ. CDR3 protein: CASSGGGQETQYF. The CDR3 nucleotides are TGCGCCAGCAGCGGAGGGGGTCAAGAGACCCAGTACTTC.